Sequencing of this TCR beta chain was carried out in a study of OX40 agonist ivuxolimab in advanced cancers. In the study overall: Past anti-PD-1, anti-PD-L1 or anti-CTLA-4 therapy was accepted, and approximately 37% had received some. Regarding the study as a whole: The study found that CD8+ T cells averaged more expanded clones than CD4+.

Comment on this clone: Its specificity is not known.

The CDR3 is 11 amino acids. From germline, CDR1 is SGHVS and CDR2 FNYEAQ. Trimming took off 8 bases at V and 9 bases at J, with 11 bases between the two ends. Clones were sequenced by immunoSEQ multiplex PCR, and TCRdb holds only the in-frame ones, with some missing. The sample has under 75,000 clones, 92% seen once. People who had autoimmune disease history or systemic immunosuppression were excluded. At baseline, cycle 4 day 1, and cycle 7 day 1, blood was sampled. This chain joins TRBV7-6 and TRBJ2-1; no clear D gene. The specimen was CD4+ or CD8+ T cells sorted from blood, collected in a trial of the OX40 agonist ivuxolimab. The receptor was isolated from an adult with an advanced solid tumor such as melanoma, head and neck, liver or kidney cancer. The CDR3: CASGGYSEQFF. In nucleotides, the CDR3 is TGTGCCAGCGGCGGATATAGTGAGCAGTTCTTC.